Below, 30 T cell receptor beta chains from the same sample are listed, as sequenced in a study of early T cells in non-severe SARS-CoV-2 infection. TCRdb redid the calling of the 5' RACE reads with MiXCR, one entry per CDR3 protein. Of about 97,000 distinct CDR3 sequences in the sample, 8% to 13% were seen once. This specimen was whole blood, taken at baseline. These receptors were obtained from an adult who was a healthcare worker with PCR-confirmed SARS-CoV-2 infection or an uninfected control (not recorded which).

The chain carries TRBV4-2 and TRBJ2-3; 8 bases line up with TRBD1. The CDR3 covers 16 residues. CDR1 and CDR2 from the germline V gene are LGHNA and YNFKEQ. V trimming: 4 bases; J trimming: 3 bases; junction bases outside the gene matches: 9. In DNA form, the CDR3 reads TGTGCCAGCAGCCTCCGGCAGGACAGGGCTACAGATACGCAGTATTTT. It codes for CASSLRQDRATDTQYF.

This clonotype has just a few counts. The chain employs TRBV27 and TRBJ2-3, with 9 positions matching TRBD1. CDR1 is MNHEY, CDR2 SMNVEV, per germline (reference sequence). Trimming removed 4 bases from V and 3 bases from J; junction bases left unmatched: 5. The CDR3 sequence is 15 residues long. CDR3 sequence reads: CASSSGTGWTDTQYF. The CDR3 DNA is TGTGCCAGCAGTTCAGGGACAGGGTGGACAGATACGCAGTATTTT.

This clonotype has just a few counts. The chain combines TRBV6-5 with TRBJ2-7; D is unresolved. CDR1 is MNHEY and CDR2 is SVGAGI in the germline V gene. The germline V and J ends were trimmed by 2 bases and 2 bases, with 7 bases remaining between them. The CDR3 has 13 residues. The CDR3 is CASSYDGTYEQYF. In nucleotides, the CDR3 is TGTGCCAGCAGTTACGATGGCACCTACGAGCAGTACTTC.

The chain is built from TRBV5-1 and TRBJ2-3, with TRBD2 matching 11 bases. The CDR3 totals 15 residues. In germline, CDR1 is SGHRS, CDR2 YFSETQ. V was clipped by 4 bases and J by 3 bases; unmatched bases: 4. The CDR3 region has the DNA TGCGCCAGCAGCCAGACTAGCGGGACTACAGATACGCAGTATTTT. It yields the protein CASSQTSGTTDTQYF.

The V gene is TRBV7-2, the J gene TRBJ2-2, with a weak D call TRBD1 (6 bases). The V end lost 1 base, the J end lost 6 bases, and 9 bases lay between the germline ends. The CDR3 spans 14 residues. Germline-derived CDR1 and CDR2 are SGHTA and FQGNSA. In nucleotides, the CDR3 is TGTGCCAGCAGCTTAGGGACAGCCGCCGGGGAGCTGTTTTTT. Its translation: CASSLGTAAGELFF.

This clonotype was counted many times. The V call is TRBV10-3, the J call TRBJ2-7; tentatively, D is TRBD2 (5 bases). Germline lookup yields CDR1 ENHRY and CDR2 SYGVKD. Trimming removed 3 bases from V and 0 bases from J, with 24 bases in between. This CDR3 is built from 19 residues. In DNA form, the CDR3 reads TGTGCCATCAGTGAAACCTTGCTAACCGGACGGAGGAGCTCCTACGAGCAGTACTTC. It encodes CAISETLLTGRRSSYEQYF.

This clonotype has ten or more counts. The chain employs TRBV29-1 and TRBJ2-7, with D unclear. CDR1 SQVTM and CDR2 ANQGSEA come from the germline V gene. The CDR3 is made up of 11 amino acids. V lost 5 bases and J 0 bases, leaving 5 bases between the germline ends. CDR3 region: CSVSNSYEQYF. For the CDR3, the DNA is TGCAGCGTTTCCAACTCCTACGAGCAGTACTTC.

This clonotype was seen repeatedly, ten times or more. The chain recombines TRBV20-1 with TRBJ1-2; TRBD1 agrees at 10 bases. Germline V CDR1 and CDR2: DFQATT, SNEGSKA (reference sequence). The J segment lost 8 bases and the V segment lost 3 bases, leaving 3 bases of the junction unmatched. This CDR3 spans 12 amino acids. Here the CDR3 reads CSASRTGGGYTF. The CDR3 DNA reads TGCAGTGCTAGCCGGACAGGGGGAGGCTACACCTTC.

In this sample, this clonotype turned up a few times. The V and J genes are TRBV7-8 and TRBJ2-2; possible D gene TRBD1, 5 bases. The CDR3 contains 16 residues. V shed 5 bases and J shed 6 bases, with 19 bases lying between them. From germline, CDR1 is SGHVS and CDR2 FQNEAQ. For the CDR3, the DNA is TGTGCCAGCAGCCTTGTTTCAGGCAGGGTGCCCGGGGAGCTGTTTTTT. It yields the protein CASSLVSGRVPGELFF. Full variable domain (outside the CDR3, taken from reference TRBV7-8 and TRBJ2-2): GAGVSQSPRYKVAKRGQDVALRCDPISGHVSLFWYQQALGQGPEFLTYFQNEAQLDKSGLPSDRFFAERPEGSVSTLKIQRTQQEDSAVYLCASSLVSGRVPGELFFGEGSRLTVL.

Notes on this clonotype: One junction end disagrees with the germline gene, perhaps due to a read error. V gene TRBV10-2 combines with J gene TRBJ2-7; 7 bases fit TRBD2. The V gene's germline CDR1 is WSHSY and CDR2 SAAADI. The CDR3 has 16 residues. The CDR3 loop is CANSDPGRGSTGEQYF. CDR3 coding DNA: TGCGCCAACAGTGATCCAGGTCGCGGGAGCACGGGCGAGCAGTACTTC.

The table lists this clonotype with many counts. The chain couples TRBV7-2 to TRBJ2-4; D not certain. The germline V gene encodes CDR1 SGHTA and CDR2 FQGNSA. Trimming left V 1 base short and J 2 bases short, with 6 bases between. The CDR3 runs 14 residues. The CDR3 nucleotides are TGTGCCAGCAGCTTAGGGGGTCCCAAAAACATTCAGTACTTC. Its translation: CASSLGGPKNIQYF.

This clonotype was seen a handful of times. CDR3 sequence (DNA): TGTGCCACCGGGGGGAGCACAGATACGCAGTATTTT. The encoded protein is CATGGSTDTQYF. This sequence joins TRBV2 and TRBJ2-3; 7 bases are a match to TRBD2. After removal of 10 bases from V and 0 bases from J, the junction contained 1 base not matched to a gene. Per the germline V gene, CDR1 is SNHLY and CDR2 is FYNNEI. This CDR3 contains 12 residues.

This clonotype has more than one count but fewer than ten. The gene calls are TRBV29-1 and TRBJ1-1; 7 nucleotides agree with TRBD1. The CDR3 length is 14 residues. Germline V gives CDR1 SQVTM, CDR2 ANQGSEA. The trim removed 4 bases at V and 5 bases at J, leaving 10 bases unmatched. The CDR3 sequence: CSVGRRGLSTEAFF. For the CDR3, the DNA is TGCAGCGTTGGGCGCAGGGGGTTGAGTACTGAAGCTTTCTTT. Filled out from reference TRBV29-1 and TRBJ1-1, the complete variable domain reads SAVISQKPSRDICQRGTSLTIQCQVDSQVTMMFWYRQQPGQSLTLIATANQGSEATYESGFVIDKFPISRPNLTFSTLTVSNMSPEDSSIYLCSVGRRGLSTEAFFGQGTRLTVV.

The rearrangement links TRBV5-8 to TRBJ1-1; D is possibly TRBD1 (5 bases). V was trimmed by 1 base and J by 4 bases, leaving 23 bases between them. This CDR3 is 18 amino acids long. In germline, CDR1 is SGHTS, CDR2 YDEGEE. The CDR3 spells CASSLIAWGSDLRTEAFF. The CDR3 DNA reads as TGTGCCAGCAGCTTGATTGCCTGGGGGTCAGATCTACGCACTGAAGCTTTCTTT.

This clonotype was picked up a small number of times. CDR3 nucleotides: TGTGCCAGTAGTATATTGAAGGGGGCAAAGGACGAGCAGTACTTC. It translates to CASSILKGAKDEQYF. The V call is TRBV19, the J call TRBJ2-7; 7 nucleotides line up with TRBD1. The ends lost 2 bases at V and 5 bases at J; junction bases unmatched: 9. The CDR3 spans 15 residues. Per germline, CDR1 LNHDA and CDR2 SQIVND (reference sequence).

At least ten counts were recorded for this clonotype. This sequence joins TRBV6-5 and TRBJ1-1, with D tentatively TRBD1 (5 bases). This CDR3 has 13 residues. Trimming left V 0 bases short and J 11 bases short, with 13 bases between. Germline V lookup: CDR1 MNHEY, CDR2 SVGAGI. The CDR3 nucleotides read TGTGCCAGCAGTTACTCAGGGGTTGCAACGGCTTTCTTT. Amino acids: CASSYSGVATAFF.

This chain links TRBV5-1 with TRBJ2-3, with D perhaps TRBD1 or TRBD2 (5 bases each). The CDR3 extends over 16 amino acids. The V and J ends lost 0 bases and 0 bases respectively, with 11 bases between them. CDR1 and CDR2 (germline): SGHRS, YFSETQ. The CDR3: CASSLEGRTSTDTQYF. The DNA for the CDR3 is TGCGCCAGCAGCTTGGAGGGGCGGACTAGCACAGATACGCAGTATTTT.

DNA of the CDR3: TGTGCCAGCTCGACCCAAAGAGGTTTTTCCTACGAGCAGTACTTC. This translates into CASSTQRGFSYEQYF. The rearrangement uses TRBV18 and TRBJ2-7; D is undetermined. The germline V and J ends were trimmed by 6 bases and 1 base, with 16 bases remaining between them. This CDR3 has 15 amino acids. The germline CDR1 and CDR2 sequences are KGHSH and LQKENI.

This clonotype has a handful of counts. The chain uses TRBV11-2 and TRBJ1-1; 8 bases match TRBD1. With 3 bases clipped from V and 2 bases from J, the junction kept 5 bases outside the gene matches. Germline-derived CDR1 and CDR2 are SGHAT and FQNNGV. The CDR3 sequence is 15 residues long. The CDR3 DNA sequence: TGTGCCAGCAGCTTCACCGGACAGGGAAACACTGAAGCTTTCTTT. The encoded protein is CASSFTGQGNTEAFF. Complete variable domain (other parts from reference TRBV11-2 and TRBJ1-1): EAGVAQSPRYKIIEKRQSVAFWCNPISGHATLYWYQQILGQGPKLLIQFQNNGVVDDSQLPKDRFSAERLKGVDSTLKIQPAKLEDSAVYLCASSFTGQGNTEAFFGQGTRLTVV.

Ten or more counts support this clonotype. DNA for the CDR3: TGTGCCAGCAGAGCCTTGGGGCCGCAGTATTTT. Its translation is CASRALGPQYF. The chain couples TRBV25-1 to TRBJ2-3; D might be TRBD1 (5 bases). Trimming left V 6 bases short and J 10 bases short, with 11 bases between. This CDR3 region has 11 residues. The germline CDR1 and CDR2 sequences are MGHDK and SYGVNS.

V usage is TRBV3-1 and J usage is TRBJ2-7, with no clear D. The CDR3 is made up of 14 amino acids. Trimming shortened V by 0 bases and J by 6 bases, and 12 bases separated the two germline ends. Germline loops: CDR1 LGHDT, CDR2 YNNKEL (reference sequence). CDR3 DNA: TGTGCCAGCAGCCAAGAGGTCTTGTCGGCCGAGCAGTACTTC. Protein sequence: CASSQEVLSAEQYF.

The J gene is TRBJ2-7, the V gene TRBV6-1; a weak D match, TRBD1 (6 bases). The length of the CDR3 is 15 residues. The ends were cut back, 5 bases at V and 0 bases at J, with 14 bases in the middle. CDR1 and CDR2 (germline): MNHNS, SASEGT. CDR3: CASSPRTVNSYEQYF. The DNA of the CDR3 is TGTGCCAGCAGTCCCAGGACAGTGAACTCCTACGAGCAGTACTTC.

Many counts were recorded for this clonotype. The chain links TRBV7-2 to TRBJ1-1, with D maybe TRBD1 (5 bases). Trimming pared 6 bases from V and 7 bases from J, leaving 15 bases between. CDR3 length: 13 amino acids. Germline V lookup: CDR1 SGHTA, CDR2 FQGNSA. The CDR3 region is CASSFGGLGEAFF. The CDR3 region has the DNA TGTGCCAGCAGTTTCGGGGGTTTAGGTGAAGCTTTCTTT.

In this sample, this clonotype turned up many times. This chain joins TRBV6-2 or TRBV6-3 and TRBJ2-1; D not resolved. With 8 bases removed from V and 9 bases from J, the gap between germline ends came to 20 bases. The germline V gene has CDR1 MNHEY and CDR2 SVGEGT. CDR3 length equals 14 residues. CDR3 in DNA: TGTGCCAGCGTTCCTCCGGTGGGCCCCGGTGAGCAGTTCTTC. This codes for CASVPPVGPGEQFF.

V and J are TRBV13 and TRBJ2-1, with D possibly matching TRBD2 (7 bases). V lost 5 bases, J lost 5 bases, and 28 bases lay in between. This CDR3 spans 19 amino acids. Germline V gene lookup returns CDR1 PRHDT and CDR2 FYEKMQ (reference sequence). The CDR3 here is CASSPRGGNAGLTHNEQFF. In DNA, the CDR3 is TGTGCCAGCAGCCCTAGGGGGGGAAACGCGGGACTAACCCACAATGAGCAGTTCTTC.

In this sample, this clonotype turned up a few times. V and J are TRBV27 and TRBJ2-1; D possibly uses TRBD1 or TRBD2 (5 bases each). V lost 10 bases, J lost 6 bases, and 19 bases lay in between. CDR3 length: 14 residues. Germline V gene data show CDR1 as MNHEY and CDR2 as SMNVEV (reference sequence). CDR3 DNA: TGTGCCATAGGGACGAGGGGCGCATTCAATGAGCAGTTCTTC. Translation gives CAIGTRGAFNEQFF.

Many counts were recorded for this clonotype. Here the CDR3 reads CASSPTGVGAEAFF. The CDR3 DNA sequence: TGTGCCAGCAGCCCAACAGGGGTTGGTGCTGAAGCTTTCTTT. The rearrangement uses TRBV12-3 or TRBV12-4 and TRBJ1-1, with 7 positions matching TRBD1. This CDR3 comprises 14 residues. The ends lost 6 bases at V and 6 bases at J; junction bases unmatched: 10.

This clonotype was detected ten times or more. The chain is built from TRBV7-9 and TRBJ2-7, with TRBD1 matching over 7 bases. Germline assignment: CDR1 SEHNR and CDR2 FQNEAQ (reference sequence). The CDR3 is 16 residues long. The V segment lost 0 bases and the J segment 3 bases; nucleotides outside the gene matches: 8. In DNA, the CDR3 is TGTGCCAGCAGCTTAGCTAGGGGGCTAAGCAGCTACGAGCAGTACTTC. This translates into CASSLARGLSSYEQYF.

This clonotype has at least ten counts. The chain has TRBV6-1 and TRBJ2-3; 7 bases align to TRBD1. This CDR3 spans 16 amino acids. CDR1 is MNHNS and CDR2 is SASEGT in the germline V gene. V was pared by 7 bases and J by 1 base, with 11 bases of the junction left unmatched. CDR3 loop: CASTPEQGLGTDTQYF. In DNA, the CDR3 is TGTGCCAGCACCCCGGAACAGGGGCTTGGCACAGATACGCAGTATTTT.

This clonotype was seen a few times. The chain recombines TRBV7-9 with TRBJ1-1; 8 nucleotides agree with TRBD1. CDR1 SEHNR and CDR2 FQNEAQ come from the germline V gene (reference sequence). The CDR3 is 15 amino acids. Unmatched junction bases numbered 14, after V lost 8 bases and J lost 6 bases. The CDR3 loop reads CASGRIRGQISEAFF. The CDR3 DNA reads TGTGCCAGCGGTCGAATCAGGGGGCAGATCTCTGAAGCTTTCTTT.